This T cell receptor (beta chain) was observed in a study of T-cell memory formation after mild COVID-19. Overall study findings and caveats: Clones which contracted sat mainly in CM and EM if CD4+, and in EMRA if CD8+. Clones that contracted from day 15 to 85 were balanced CD4/CD8, while later expanders leaned CD4+. Several responding clones turned up in pre-infection memory, indicating that cross-reactive memory may have taken part.

After 5'RACE with constant-segment primers, TCR alpha and TCR beta cDNA libraries carrying sample barcodes and UMIs were obtained. TCRdb redid the calling of the 5' RACE reads with MiXCR, one entry per CDR3 protein. The table includes approximately 99,000 distinct CDR3 sequences, roughly a sixth detected once. This clonotype was detected only a few times. What it recognizes is unknown. V shed 4 bases and J shed 2 bases, with 9 bases lying between them. The germline CDR1 and CDR2 sequences are SGHRS and YFSETQ. The CDR3 consists of 14 residues. This TCR was recovered from a man between 18 and 29 years old who had mild COVID-19 (a few samples of this study predate the infection). Cell type and time point are not known. The chain uses TRBV5-1 and TRBJ2-2; tentative D call: TRBD1 (5 bases). The sample taken for sequencing was PBMCs or a T cell subset sorted from them (not recorded which). The CDR3 sequence is CASSPGHNTGELFF. CDR3 bases: TGCGCCAGCAGCCCCGGACACAACACCGGGGAGCTGTTTTTT.